The next 15 T cell receptor beta chains were all read from a single sample in a study of hypomethylating agent response in myelodysplastic syndrome. Clones were read by immunoSEQ multiplex PCR, and TCRdb kept only the in-frame ones, dropping some. There are a few thousand clones in the sample; about 87% occur only once, and around 12% lies in the top ten. Sample: bone marrow, taken before or after starting hypomethylating agent treatment for myelodysplastic syndrome (not recorded which). The receptors originated from a human donor with myelodysplastic syndrome.

The chain employs TRBV18 and TRBJ1-2; tentatively, D is TRBD1 (6 bases). V dropped 3 bases and J dropped 6 bases, with 14 bases sitting between them. This CDR3 region has 14 residues. Germline V gene sequence: CDR1 KGHSH, CDR2 LQKENI. DNA for the CDR3: TGTGCCAGCTCACCCGGTGCAGGGGCGAATGGCTACACCTTC. Encoded protein: CASSPGAGANGYTF.

The chain employs TRBV4-3 and TRBJ2-3; TRBD2 matches 9 bases. The V gene end was trimmed by 1 base and the J gene end by 6 bases; junction bases not matched to a gene: 5. The V gene's germline CDR1 is LGHNA and CDR2 YSLEER. The CDR3 totals 15 residues. CDR3 DNA: TGCGCCAGCAGCCAAGGATCGAGCGGGAGGGATACGCAGTATTTT. The encoded protein is CASSQGSSGRDTQYF.

The chain recombines TRBV28 with TRBJ2-7, with D perhaps TRBD2 (5 bases). This CDR3 spans 13 amino acids. Germline V lookup: CDR1 MDHEN, CDR2 SYDVKM. The V gene lost 7 bases and the J gene lost 4 bases, with 14 bases spanning the gap. The CDR3 DNA reads TGTGCCAGCAAGGTGAGCGGCCCTTACGAGCAGTACTTC. This translates into CASKVSGPYEQYF.

The rearrangement links TRBV5-4 to TRBJ1-2; 9 nucleotides align to TRBD1. The CDR3 is 14 amino acids. Germline V gene sequence: CDR1 SGHNT, CDR2 YYREEE (reference sequence). The V segment lost 1 base and the J segment 5 bases; nucleotides outside the gene matches: 3. The CDR3 bases are TGTGCCAGCAGCTTGACAGGGGGCAATTATGGCTACACCTTC. Amino acid sequence: CASSLTGGNYGYTF.

This sequence joins TRBV10-3 and TRBJ1-1; weak D call: TRBD1 (5 bases). Germline loops: CDR1 ENHRY, CDR2 SYGVKD. This CDR3 contains 13 residues. V was pared by 6 bases and J by 4 bases, with 12 bases between. CDR3 DNA sequence: TGTGCCATCAGATTAGGGGAGACCACTGAAGCTTTCTTT. Amino acids: CAIRLGETTEAFF.

CDR3 in DNA: TGTGCCAGCAATGGGGGACATAACACCGGGGAGCTGTTTTTT. Its translation is CASNGGHNTGELFF. The V gene is TRBV28, the J gene TRBJ2-2; possibly TRBD1 for D (6 bases). CDR1 and CDR2 from the germline V gene are MDHEN and SYDVKM. This CDR3 has 14 residues. Trimming shortened V by 7 bases and J by 2 bases, and 11 bases separated the two germline ends.

The chain employs TRBV2 and TRBJ2-5, with D uncertain. The CDR3 is made up of 12 amino acids. V was cut by 4 bases and J by 5 bases, with 8 bases left in between. CDR1 SNHLY and CDR2 FYNNEI come from the germline V gene. CDR3 sequence: CASSVSSETQYF. Here the CDR3 DNA reads TGTGCCAGCAGTGTAAGTTCCGAGACCCAGTACTTC. The full variable domain, with the rest looked up from reference TRBV2 and TRBJ2-5, is EPEVTQTPSHQVTQMGQEVILRCVPISNHLYFYWYRQILGQKVEFLVSFYNNEISEKSEIFDDQFSVERPDGSNFTLKIRSTKLEDSAMYFCASSVSSETQYFGPGTRLLVL.

The V and J genes are TRBV7-9 and TRBJ2-1, with D possibly TRBD2 on 6 matching bases. Germline CDR1 reads SEHNR; CDR2 reads FQNEAQ (reference sequence). Trimming left V 5 bases short and J 9 bases short, with 26 bases between. This CDR3 is 17 amino acids long. CDR3 coding DNA: TGTGCCAGCAGCCTGCGGACTACCACCTTACCTCGTGGTGAGCAGTTCTTC. Translating it yields CASSLRTTTLPRGEQFF.

This clone was counted a single time. The chain uses TRBV2 and TRBJ2-2, with 10 positions matching TRBD2. Germline CDR1 is SNHLY and CDR2 is FYNNEI. V gave up 4 bases and J gave up 6 bases; unmatched junction bases: 8. The CDR3 sequence is 16 residues long. The CDR3 loop reads CASSVSSGSNSGELFF. DNA of the CDR3: TGTGCCAGCAGTGTGTCTAGCGGGAGTAACTCCGGGGAGCTGTTTTTT. Drawing the rest from reference TRBV2 and TRBJ2-2, the complete variable domain is EPEVTQTPSHQVTQMGQEVILRCVPISNHLYFYWYRQILGQKVEFLVSFYNNEISEKSEIFDDQFSVERPDGSNFTLKIRSTKLEDSAMYFCASSVSSGSNSGELFFGEGSRLTVL.

The chain carries TRBV6-4 and TRBJ2-2; D is undetermined. The CDR3 runs to 14 residues. CDR1 MRHNA and CDR2 SNTAGT come from the germline V gene. The germline V and J ends were trimmed by 4 bases and 5 bases, with 11 bases remaining between them. Here the CDR3 reads CASSAEIVTGELFF. CDR3 nucleotides: TGTGCCAGCAGTGCGGAAATCGTTACCGGGGAGCTGTTTTTT.

This clone was found once. The rearrangement joins TRBV5-6 to TRBJ2-3, with 10 bases lining up with TRBD2. Per germline, CDR1 SGHDT and CDR2 YYEEEE. V trimming: 0 bases; J trimming: 2 bases; junction bases outside the gene matches: 3. This CDR3 has 16 residues. The CDR3, as DNA: TGTGCCAGCAGCTTGGGGAGCGGGAGGGCCACAGATACGCAGTATTTT. Its translation is CASSLGSGRATDTQYF.

The gene calls are TRBV5-1 and TRBJ2-7; 13 bases agree with TRBD2. The germline V gene has CDR1 SGHRS and CDR2 YFSETQ. The J segment lost 5 bases and the V segment lost 4 bases, leaving 3 bases of the junction unmatched. The CDR3 has 14 amino acids. CDR3 in amino acids: CASSTGTSGDEQYF. The CDR3 DNA is TGCGCCAGCAGCACGGGGACTAGCGGGGACGAGCAGTACTTC. Complete variable domain (other parts from reference TRBV5-1 and TRBJ2-7): KAGVTQTPRYLIKTRGQQVTLSCSPISGHRSVSWYQQTPGQGLQFLFEYFSETQRNKGNFPGRFSGRQFSNSRSEMNVSTLELGDSALYLCASSTGTSGDEQYFGPGTRLTVT.

The chain links TRBV6-4 to TRBJ2-1; D call uncertain. Germline CDR1 is MRHNA and CDR2 is SNTAGT. V gave up 2 bases and J gave up 8 bases, with 16 bases separating them. The CDR3 length is 15 residues. CDR3 bases: TGTGCCAGCAGTGACAGTCTTAGAGGTGGCGATGAGCAGTTCTTC. Protein product: CASSDSLRGGDEQFF.

J is TRBJ2-3 and V is TRBV11-1; no clear D. The CDR3 spans 14 residues. The V gene lost 1 base and the J gene lost 2 bases, with 7 bases spanning the gap. Germline lookup yields CDR1 SGHAT and CDR2 FQDESV (reference sequence). CDR3 loop: CASSLGESTDTQYF. The CDR3 DNA sequence: TGTGCCAGCAGCTTAGGAGAGTCCACAGATACGCAGTATTTT.

This clone was detected only a few times. CDR3 loop: CASSEPGVYNEQFF. Written as DNA, the CDR3 is TGTGCCAGCAGCGAACCAGGAGTTTACAATGAGCAGTTCTTC. The J gene is TRBJ2-1, the V gene TRBV28; no reliable D call. Germline CDR1 and CDR2: MDHEN and SYDVKM. This CDR3 region has 14 residues. Trimming shortened V by 6 bases and J by 4 bases, and 13 bases separated the two germline ends.